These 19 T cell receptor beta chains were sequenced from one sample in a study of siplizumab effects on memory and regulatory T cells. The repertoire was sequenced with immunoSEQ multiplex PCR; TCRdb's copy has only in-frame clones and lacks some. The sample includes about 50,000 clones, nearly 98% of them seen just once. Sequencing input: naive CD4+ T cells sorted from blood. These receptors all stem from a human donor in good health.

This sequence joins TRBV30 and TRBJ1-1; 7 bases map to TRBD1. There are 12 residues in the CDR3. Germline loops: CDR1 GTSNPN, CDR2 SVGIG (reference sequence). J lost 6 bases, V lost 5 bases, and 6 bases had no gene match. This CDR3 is CAWDRVVSEAFF. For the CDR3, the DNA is TGTGCCTGGGACAGGGTCGTATCTGAAGCTTTCTTT.

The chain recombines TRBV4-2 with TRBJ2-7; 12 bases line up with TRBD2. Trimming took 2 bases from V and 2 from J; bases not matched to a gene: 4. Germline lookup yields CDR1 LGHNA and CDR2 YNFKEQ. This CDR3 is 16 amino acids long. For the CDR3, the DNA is TGTGCCAGCAGCCAACTAGCGGGAGGGGCCACCTACGAGCAGTACTTC. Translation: CASSQLAGGATYEQYF.

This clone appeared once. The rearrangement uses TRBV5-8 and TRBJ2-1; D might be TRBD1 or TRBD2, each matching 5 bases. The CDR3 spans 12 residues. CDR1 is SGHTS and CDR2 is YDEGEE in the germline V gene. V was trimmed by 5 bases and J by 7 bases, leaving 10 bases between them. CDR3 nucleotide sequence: TGTGCCAGCAGGGGACCTGGGAATGAGCAGTTCTTC. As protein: CASRGPGNEQFF.

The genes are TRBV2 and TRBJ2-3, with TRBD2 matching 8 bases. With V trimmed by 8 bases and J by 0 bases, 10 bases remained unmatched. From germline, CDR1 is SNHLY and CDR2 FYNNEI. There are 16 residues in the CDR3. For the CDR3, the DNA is TGTGCCAGCCTCGAGGATAGCGGGAAGAGCACAGATACGCAGTATTTT. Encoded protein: CASLEDSGKSTDTQYF.

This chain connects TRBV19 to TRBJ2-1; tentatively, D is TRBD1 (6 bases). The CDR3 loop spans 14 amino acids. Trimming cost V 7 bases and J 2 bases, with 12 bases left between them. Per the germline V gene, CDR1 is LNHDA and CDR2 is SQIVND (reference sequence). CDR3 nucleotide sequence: TGTGCCAGTACCCGGGACATCACCTACAATGAGCAGTTCTTC. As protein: CASTRDITYNEQFF.

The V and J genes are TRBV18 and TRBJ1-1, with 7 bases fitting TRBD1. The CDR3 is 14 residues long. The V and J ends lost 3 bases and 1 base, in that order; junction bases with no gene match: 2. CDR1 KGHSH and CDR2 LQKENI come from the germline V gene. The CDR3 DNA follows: TGTGCCAGCTCACCCGGGACAGAGAACACTGAAGCTTTCTTT. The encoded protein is CASSPGTENTEAFF.

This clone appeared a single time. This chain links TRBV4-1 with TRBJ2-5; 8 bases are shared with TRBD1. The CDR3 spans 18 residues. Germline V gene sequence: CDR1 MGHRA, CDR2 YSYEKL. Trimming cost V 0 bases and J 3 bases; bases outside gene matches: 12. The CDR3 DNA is TGCGCCAGCAGCCAAGATCATAGCAGGGGGCGAAGAAAAGAGACCCAGTACTTC. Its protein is CASSQDHSRGRRKETQYF.

CDR3 sequence reads: CASSHGGYNEQFF. The CDR3 DNA follows: TGTGCCAGCAGCCACGGGGGTTACAATGAGCAGTTCTTC. V usage is TRBV28 and J usage is TRBJ2-1; the D gene is possibly TRBD2 (6 bases). This CDR3 has 13 residues. CDR1 and CDR2 (germline): MDHEN, SYDVKM. Trimming removed 6 bases from V and 4 bases from J, with 10 bases in between.

CDR3 protein: CASSERYGGKYF. The CDR3, as DNA: TGTGCCAGCAGTGAAAGGTACGGGGGAAAGTACTTC. The V call is TRBV6-1, the J call TRBJ2-7, with D possibly matching TRBD2 (6 bases). This CDR3 contains 12 residues. Per germline, CDR1 MNHNS and CDR2 SASEGT. V was cut by 2 bases and J by 11 bases, with 13 bases left in between.

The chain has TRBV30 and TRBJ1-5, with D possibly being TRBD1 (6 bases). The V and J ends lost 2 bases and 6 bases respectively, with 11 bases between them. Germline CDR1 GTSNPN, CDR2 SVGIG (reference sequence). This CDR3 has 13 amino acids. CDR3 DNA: TGTGCCTGGAGTACGACAGGACGTCAGCCCCAGCATTTT. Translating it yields CAWSTTGRQPQHF. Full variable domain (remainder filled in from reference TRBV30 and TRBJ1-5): SQTIHQWPATLVQPVGSPLSLECTVEGTSNPNLYWYRQAAGRGLQLLFYSVGIGQISSEVPQNLSASRPQDRQFILSSKKLLLSDSGFYLCAWSTTGRQPQHFGDGTRLSIL.

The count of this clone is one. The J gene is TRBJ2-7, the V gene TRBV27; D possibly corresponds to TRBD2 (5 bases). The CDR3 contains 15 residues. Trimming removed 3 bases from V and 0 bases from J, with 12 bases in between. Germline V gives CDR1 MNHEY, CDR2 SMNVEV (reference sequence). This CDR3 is CASSFVSGSSYEQYF. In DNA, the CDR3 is TGTGCCAGCAGTTTTGTAAGCGGAAGCTCCTACGAGCAGTACTTC.

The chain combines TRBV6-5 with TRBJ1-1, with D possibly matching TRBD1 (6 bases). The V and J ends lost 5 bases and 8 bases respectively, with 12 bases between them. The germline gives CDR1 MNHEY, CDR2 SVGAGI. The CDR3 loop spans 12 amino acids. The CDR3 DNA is TGTGCCAGCAGTCGGCAGGGGTTAGAAGCTTTCTTT. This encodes CASSRQGLEAFF.

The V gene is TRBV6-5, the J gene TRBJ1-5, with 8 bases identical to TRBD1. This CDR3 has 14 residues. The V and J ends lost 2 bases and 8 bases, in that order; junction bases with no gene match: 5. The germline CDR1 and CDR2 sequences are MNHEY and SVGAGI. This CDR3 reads CASSYRQGQEPQHF. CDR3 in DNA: TGTGCCAGCAGTTACCGACAGGGACAGGAGCCCCAGCATTTT.

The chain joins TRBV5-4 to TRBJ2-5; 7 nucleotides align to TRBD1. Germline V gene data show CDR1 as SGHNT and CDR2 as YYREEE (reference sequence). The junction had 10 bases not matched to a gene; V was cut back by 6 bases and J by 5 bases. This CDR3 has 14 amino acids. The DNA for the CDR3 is TGTGCCAGCAAATACACAGGGGAGTTGGAGACCCAGTACTTC. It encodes CASKYTGELETQYF.

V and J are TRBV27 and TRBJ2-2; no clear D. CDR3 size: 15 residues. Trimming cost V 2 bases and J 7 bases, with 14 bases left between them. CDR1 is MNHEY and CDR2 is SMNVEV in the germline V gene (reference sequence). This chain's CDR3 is CASSLVRPGSGELFF. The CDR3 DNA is TGTGCCAGCAGTTTAGTTAGGCCCGGCAGCGGGGAGCTGTTTTTT.

This CDR3 reads CASSILAGGNTGELFF. Here the CDR3 DNA reads TGTGCCAGCAGCATACTAGCGGGAGGAAACACCGGGGAGCTGTTTTTT. The rearrangement joins TRBV7-3 to TRBJ2-2, with TRBD2 matching over 12 bases. The ends lost 5 bases at V and 2 bases at J; junction bases unmatched: 3. From germline, CDR1 is SGHTA and CDR2 FQGTGA. The CDR3 has 16 residues.

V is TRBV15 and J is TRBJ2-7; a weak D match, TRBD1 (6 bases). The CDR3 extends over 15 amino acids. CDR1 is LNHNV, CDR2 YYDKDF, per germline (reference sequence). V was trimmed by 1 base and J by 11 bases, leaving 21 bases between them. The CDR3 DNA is TGTGCCACCAGCAGAGGGGCTGGGCAGGGGATGATCGAGTACTTC. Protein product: CATSRGAGQGMIEYF.

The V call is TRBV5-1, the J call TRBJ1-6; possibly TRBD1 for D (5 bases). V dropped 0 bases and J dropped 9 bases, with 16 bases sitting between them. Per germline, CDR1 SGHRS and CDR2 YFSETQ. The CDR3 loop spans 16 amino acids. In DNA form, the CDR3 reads TGCGCCAGCAGCTTGGAGGGGCAGGGCGCCGGTTCACCCCTCCACTTT. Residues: CASSLEGQGAGSPLHF.

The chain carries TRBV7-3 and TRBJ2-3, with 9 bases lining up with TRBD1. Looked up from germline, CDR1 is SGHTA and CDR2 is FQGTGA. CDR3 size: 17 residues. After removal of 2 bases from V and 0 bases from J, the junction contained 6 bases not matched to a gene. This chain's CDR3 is CASSLGTGTKSTDTQYF. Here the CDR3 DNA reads TGTGCCAGCAGCTTAGGGACAGGGACCAAGAGCACAGATACGCAGTATTTT.